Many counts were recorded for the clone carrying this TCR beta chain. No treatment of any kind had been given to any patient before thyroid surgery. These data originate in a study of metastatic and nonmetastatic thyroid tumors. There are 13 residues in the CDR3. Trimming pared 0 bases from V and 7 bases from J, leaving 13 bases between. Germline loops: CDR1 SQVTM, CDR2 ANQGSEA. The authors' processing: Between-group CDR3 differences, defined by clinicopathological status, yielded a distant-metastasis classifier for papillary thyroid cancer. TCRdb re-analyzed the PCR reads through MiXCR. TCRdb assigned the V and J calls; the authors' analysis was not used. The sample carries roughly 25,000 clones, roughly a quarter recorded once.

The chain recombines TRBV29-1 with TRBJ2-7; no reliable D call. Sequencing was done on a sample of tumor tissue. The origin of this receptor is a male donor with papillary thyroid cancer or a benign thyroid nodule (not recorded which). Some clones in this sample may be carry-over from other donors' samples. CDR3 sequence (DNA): TGCAGCGTTGAAGACGGAAACGATGGGGAGCAGTACTTC. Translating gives CSVEDGNDGEQYF.